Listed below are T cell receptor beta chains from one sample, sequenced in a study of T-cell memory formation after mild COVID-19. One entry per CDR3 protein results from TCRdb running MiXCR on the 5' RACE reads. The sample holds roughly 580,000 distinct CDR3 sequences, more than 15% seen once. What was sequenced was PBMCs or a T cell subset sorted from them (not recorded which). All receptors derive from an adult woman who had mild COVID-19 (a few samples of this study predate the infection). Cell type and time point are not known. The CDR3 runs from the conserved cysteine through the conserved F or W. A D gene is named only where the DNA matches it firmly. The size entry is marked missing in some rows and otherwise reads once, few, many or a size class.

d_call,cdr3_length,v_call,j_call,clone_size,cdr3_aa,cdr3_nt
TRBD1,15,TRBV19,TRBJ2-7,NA,CASSGSRDRGYEQYF,TGTGCCAGTAGTGGGTCCCGGGACAGGGGCTACGAGCAGTACTTC
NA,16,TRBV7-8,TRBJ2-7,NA,CASSLVGQSSSYEQYF,TGTGCCAGCAGCTTAGTCGGACAGTCCTCCTCCTACGAGCAGTACTTC
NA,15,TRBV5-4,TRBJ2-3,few,CASSRDTVRTDTQYF,TGTGCCAGCAGCCGGGACACCGTGCGTACAGATACGCAGTATTTT
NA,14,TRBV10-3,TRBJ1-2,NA,CAISETGANYGYTF,TGTGCCATCAGTGAGACTGGAGCTAACTATGGCTACACCTTC
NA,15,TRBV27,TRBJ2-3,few,CASSSPSRYTDTQYF,TGTGCCAGCAGTTCCCCTTCCCGTTACACAGATACGCAGTATTTT
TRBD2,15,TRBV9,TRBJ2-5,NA,CASSVAGGGRETQYF,TGTGCCAGCAGCGTAGCCGGTGGCGGGAGAGAGACCCAGTACTTC
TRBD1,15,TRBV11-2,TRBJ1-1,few,CASSLDPGGYTEAFF,TGTGCCAGCAGCTTAGACCCAGGGGGCTACACTGAAGCTTTCTTT
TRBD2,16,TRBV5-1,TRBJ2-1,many,CASSSVTSGPYNEQFF,TGCGCCAGCAGCTCCGTAACTAGCGGACCCTACAATGAGCAGTTCTTC
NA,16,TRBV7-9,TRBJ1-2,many,CASSSPEGRANYGYTF,TGTGCCAGCAGCTCCCCGGAGGGGAGGGCCAACTATGGCTACACCTTC
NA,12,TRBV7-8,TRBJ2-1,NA,CASSLHLVVRFF,TGTGCCAGCAGCTTGCATCTAGTGGTTCGGTTCTTC
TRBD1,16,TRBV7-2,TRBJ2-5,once,CASSLDWGRGQETQYF,TGTGCCAGCAGCTTAGATTGGGGCAGGGGGCAAGAGACCCAGTACTTC
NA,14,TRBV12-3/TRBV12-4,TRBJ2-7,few,CASSLYPGTYEQYF,TGTGCCAGCAGTTTATACCCAGGGACCTACGAGCAGTACTTC
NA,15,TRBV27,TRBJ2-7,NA,CASKPEGPPLGEQYF,TGTGCCAGCAAACCCGAGGGGCCCCCCCTGGGCGAGCAGTACTTC
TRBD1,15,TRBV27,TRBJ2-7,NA,CASSMTGSTLYEQYF,TGTGCCAGCAGTATGACAGGGTCAACACTCTACGAGCAGTACTTC
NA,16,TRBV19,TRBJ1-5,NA,CASSILGGYSNQPQHF,TGTGCCAGTAGTATATTAGGGGGTTATAGCAATCAGCCCCAGCATTTT
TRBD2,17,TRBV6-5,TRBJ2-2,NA,CASSYLPSGRAAGELFF,TGTGCCAGCAGTTACTTACCTAGCGGGAGGGCCGCCGGGGAGCTGTTTTTT
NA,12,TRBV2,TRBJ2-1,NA,CASRGDGNEQFF,TGTGCCAGCAGGGGAGACGGGAATGAGCAGTTCTTC
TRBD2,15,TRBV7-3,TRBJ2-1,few,CASRDPTSGHNEQFF,TGTGCCAGCAGAGATCCGACTAGCGGTCACAATGAGCAGTTCTTC
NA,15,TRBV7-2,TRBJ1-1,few,CASSLRAVIGYPAFF,TGTGCCAGCAGCTTGAGGGCTGTGATTGGATATCCAGCTTTCTTT
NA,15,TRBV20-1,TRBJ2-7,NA,CSARGGGGTSYEQYF,TGCAGTGCTAGAGGTGGAGGGGGGACCTCCTACGAGCAGTACTTC
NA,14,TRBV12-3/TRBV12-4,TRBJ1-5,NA,CASSLETANQPQHF,TGTGCCAGCAGTTTAGAGACAGCCAATCAGCCCCAGCATTTT
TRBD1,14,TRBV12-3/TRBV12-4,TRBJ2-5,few,CASSPRQGVETQYF,TGTGCCAGCAGTCCCCGACAGGGGGTAGAGACCCAGTACTTC
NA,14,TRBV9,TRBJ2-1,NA,CASSVVEGLGEQFF,TGTGCCAGCAGCGTAGTGGAGGGGCTCGGTGAGCAGTTCTTC
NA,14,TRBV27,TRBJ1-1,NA,CASRGGGGNTEAFF,TGTGCCAGCAGGGGTGGAGGGGGGAACACTGAAGCTTTCTTT
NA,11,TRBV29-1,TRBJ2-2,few,CSVWGTGELFF,TGCAGCGTTTGGGGAACCGGGGAGCTGTTTTTT
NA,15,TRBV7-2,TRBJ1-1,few,CASSEIPGLGAEAFF,TGTGCCAGCAGCGAAATACCGGGCCTGGGCGCTGAAGCTTTCTTT
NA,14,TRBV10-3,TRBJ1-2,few,CATLGTDTNYGYTF,TGTGCCACCCTCGGGACCGACACTAACTATGGCTACACCTTC
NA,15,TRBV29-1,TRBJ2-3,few,CSVEWQGEGTDTQYF,TGCAGCGTTGAGTGGCAGGGTGAGGGGACAGATACGCAGTATTTT
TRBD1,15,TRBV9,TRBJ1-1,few,CASSARGTGNTEAFF,TGTGCCAGCAGCGCCCGAGGGACAGGGAACACTGAAGCTTTCTTT
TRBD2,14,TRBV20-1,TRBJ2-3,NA,CSPAGGPGTDTQYF,TGCAGTCCGGCGGGAGGGCCAGGCACAGATACGCAGTATTTT
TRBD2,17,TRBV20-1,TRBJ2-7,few,CSASPTRLAGRTYEQYF,TGCAGTGCTAGTCCCACCCGACTAGCGGGACGTACCTACGAGCAGTACTTC
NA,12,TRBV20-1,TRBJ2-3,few,CSARVLADTQYF,TGCAGTGCTAGAGTGTTAGCAGATACGCAGTATTTT
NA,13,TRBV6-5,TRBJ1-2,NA,CASSYSPGQGYTF,TGTGCCAGCAGTTACTCGCCAGGGCAGGGCTACACCTTC
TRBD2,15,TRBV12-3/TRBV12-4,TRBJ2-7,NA,CASRFSGGPSYEQYF,TGTGCCAGCAGATTCAGCGGGGGGCCATCCTACGAGCAGTACTTC
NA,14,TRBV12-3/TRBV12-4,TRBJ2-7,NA,CASSPDRSGYEQYF,TGTGCCAGCAGCCCCGACAGATCTGGCTACGAGCAGTACTTC
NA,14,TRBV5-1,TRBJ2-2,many,CASSFGDTIGELFF,TGCGCCAGCAGTTTTGGGGACACCATCGGGGAGCTGTTTTTT
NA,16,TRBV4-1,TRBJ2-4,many,CASSQLPGAGVNIQYF,TGCGCCAGCAGCCAACTCCCGGGGGCGGGGGTAAACATTCAGTACTTC
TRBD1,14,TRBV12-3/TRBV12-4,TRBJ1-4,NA,CASSFSQGGEKLFF,TGTGCCAGCAGTTTTAGCCAGGGGGGTGAAAAACTGTTTTTT
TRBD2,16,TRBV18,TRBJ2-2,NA,CASSRREAANTGELFF,TGTGCCAGCTCACGGCGGGAGGCTGCGAACACCGGGGAGCTGTTTTTT
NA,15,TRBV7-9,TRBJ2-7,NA,CASSDEQGRSYEQYF,TGTGCCAGCAGCGATGAACAAGGGCGGTCCTACGAGCAGTACTTC
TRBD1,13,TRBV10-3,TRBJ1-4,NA,CATVAGGGEKLFF,TGTGCCACCGTAGCAGGGGGCGGTGAAAAACTGTTTTTT
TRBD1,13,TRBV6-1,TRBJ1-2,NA,CASSPDRDWGYTF,TGTGCCAGCAGTCCTGACAGGGACTGGGGCTACACCTTC
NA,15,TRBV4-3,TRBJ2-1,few,CASSQGSGNYNEQFF,TGCGCCAGCAGCCAAGGGAGTGGGAACTACAATGAGCAGTTCTTC
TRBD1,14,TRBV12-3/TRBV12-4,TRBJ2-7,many,CASSFGQGTYEQYF,TGTGCCAGCAGTTTCGGACAGGGAACCTACGAGCAGTACTTC
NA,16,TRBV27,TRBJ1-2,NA,CASSLSEDTANYGYTF,TGTGCCAGCAGTTTATCGGAGGACACAGCTAACTATGGCTACACCTTC
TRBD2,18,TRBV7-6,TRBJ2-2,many,CASSPGLAGGPNTGELFF,TGTGCCAGCAGCCCTGGACTAGCGGGAGGACCGAACACCGGGGAGCTGTTTTTT
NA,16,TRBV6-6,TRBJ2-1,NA,CASSYGTAALYNEQFF,TGTGCCAGCAGTTACGGGACGGCGGCCCTCTACAATGAGCAGTTCTTC
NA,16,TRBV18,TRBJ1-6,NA,CASSPRSAGPNSPLHF,TGTGCCAGCTCACCAAGATCGGCAGGGCCTAATTCACCCCTCCACTTT
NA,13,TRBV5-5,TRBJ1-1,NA,CASSLILFSEAFF,TGTGCCAGCAGCTTGATTCTCTTTAGTGAAGCTTTCTTT
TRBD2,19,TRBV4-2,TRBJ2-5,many,CASSQQPPGVAGERRDQYF,TGTGCCAGCAGCCAGCAGCCGCCTGGAGTAGCGGGCGAAAGGAGGGACCAGTACTTC